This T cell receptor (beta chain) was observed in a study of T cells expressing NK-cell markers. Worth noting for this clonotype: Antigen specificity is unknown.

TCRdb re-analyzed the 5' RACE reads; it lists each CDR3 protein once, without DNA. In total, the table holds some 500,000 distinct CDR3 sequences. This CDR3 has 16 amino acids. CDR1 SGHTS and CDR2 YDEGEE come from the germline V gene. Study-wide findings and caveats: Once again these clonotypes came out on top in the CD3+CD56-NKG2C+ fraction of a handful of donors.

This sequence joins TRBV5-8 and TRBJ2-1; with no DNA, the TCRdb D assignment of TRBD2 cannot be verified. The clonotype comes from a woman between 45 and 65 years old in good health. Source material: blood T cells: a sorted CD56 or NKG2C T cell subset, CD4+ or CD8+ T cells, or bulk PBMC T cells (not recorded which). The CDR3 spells CASSLGELAAYNEQFF.